A single sample is the source of the 20 T cell receptor beta chains below, sequenced in a study of human T cells and chemical hapten exposure. MiXCR, applied by TCRdb to the RACE reads, yields one record per CDR3 protein. The repertoire holds 150,000 to 200,000 distinct CDR3 sequences, with approximately 29% as singletons. Time point defined: pre-sensitization, week 0. This sample's treatment: therapeutic diphenylcyclopropenone sensitization with weekly scalp DPC. The sequenced sample was whole blood, obtained in connection with sensitization to the hapten diphenylcyclopropenone (DPC). The receptor source for this set is a woman under 40 with alopecia areata. Some clones in this sample may be carry-over from other donors' samples.

The CDR3 sequence is CASSLAPDRAYEQYF. The CDR3 nucleotides are TGTGCCAGCAGCTTAGCTCCGGACAGGGCCTACGAGCAGTACTTC. V is TRBV7-6 and J is TRBJ2-7, with 8 bases that match TRBD1. Germline V CDR1 and CDR2: SGHVS, FNYEAQ. V dropped 0 bases and J dropped 2; count of bases not matched to a gene: 3. The CDR3 runs to 15 residues.

The rearrangement joins TRBV29-1 to TRBJ2-7, with D unclear. Germline lookup yields CDR1 SQVTM and CDR2 ANQGSEA. V lost 4 bases and J 7 bases, leaving 11 bases between the germline ends. The CDR3 loop spans 11 amino acids. The CDR3 DNA follows: TGCAGCGTTGCCCAAAATAGGGAGCAGTACTTC. This encodes CSVAQNREQYF.

This clonotype was detected a few times. This rearrangement joins TRBV2 to TRBJ1-2; a possible D gene is TRBD1 (6 bases). The CDR3 totals 14 residues. Trimming removed 6 bases from V and 6 bases from J, with 17 bases in between. The germline V gene has CDR1 SNHLY and CDR2 FYNNEI. The CDR3 is CASRRTEGGDGYTF. The CDR3 region has the DNA TGTGCCAGCAGGCGGACAGAAGGAGGGGATGGCTACACCTTC. The variable domain in full, with the rest retrieved from reference TRBV2 and TRBJ1-2, is EPEVTQTPSHQVTQMGQEVILRCVPISNHLYFYWYRQILGQKVEFLVSFYNNEISEKSEIFDDQFSVERPDGSNFTLKIRSTKLEDSAMYFCASRRTEGGDGYTFGSGTRLTVV.

This chain connects TRBV3-1 to TRBJ2-6; no reliable D call. Between the trimmed V and J ends, which lost 3 bases and 4 bases, there was a span of 7 bases. This CDR3 region has 14 residues. Germline V gives CDR1 LGHDT, CDR2 YNNKEL (reference sequence). CDR3 sequence (DNA): TGTGCCAGCAGCCAGAGTGCGGGGGCCAACGTCCTGACTTTC. Its translation is CASSQSAGANVLTF.

The table lists this clonotype with a few counts. CDR3 region: CASKTRDSNYGYTF. The CDR3 nucleotides read TGTGCCAGCAAAACCCGGGACAGCAACTATGGCTACACCTTC. This chain links TRBV27 with TRBJ1-2; 7 bases map to TRBD1. The CDR3 loop spans 14 amino acids. Per the germline V gene, CDR1 is MNHEY and CDR2 is SMNVEV (reference sequence). The junction had 7 bases not matched to a gene; V was cut back by 7 bases and J by 2 bases.

This clonotype was observed a handful of times. The V call is TRBV28, the J call TRBJ1-6; 8 nucleotides agree with TRBD1. Germline V gene sequence: CDR1 MDHEN, CDR2 SYDVKM. The CDR3 runs 14 residues. Losses at the gene ends were 5 bases for V and 6 bases for J; bases not matched to a gene: 3. The CDR3 reads CASSPRGPNSPLHF. The DNA for the CDR3 is TGTGCCAGCAGTCCCAGGGGGCCTAATTCACCCCTCCACTTT. The full variable domain, completed using reference TRBV28 and TRBJ1-6, is DVKVTQSSRYLVKRTGEKVFLECVQDMDHENMFWYRQDPGLGLRLIYFSYDVKMKEKGDIPEGYSVSREKKERFSLILESASTNQTSMYLCASSPRGPNSPLHFGNGTRLTVT.

This clonotype was observed a few times. The chain joins TRBV12-3 or TRBV12-4 to TRBJ1-2; TRBD1 matches at 9 bases. The CDR3 is 16 residues long. With 6 bases clipped from V and 8 bases from J, the junction kept 16 bases outside the gene matches. CDR3 sequence (DNA): TGTGCCAGCAGCCTTCACCTACGGGACAGGGATTCCGGCTACACCTTC. Translating gives CASSLHLRDRDSGYTF.

The DNA of the CDR3 is TGTGCCAGTAGTATGACGGCAGCCCAAGAGACCCAGTACTTC. Translating gives CASSMTAAQETQYF. This chain joins TRBV19 and TRBJ2-5; no definite D call. Trimming shortened V by 3 bases and J by 1 base, and 9 bases separated the two germline ends. Germline assignment: CDR1 LNHDA and CDR2 SQIVND (reference sequence). CDR3 length equals 14 residues.

This chain joins TRBV5-5 and TRBJ1-1; 10 bases align to TRBD1. This CDR3 has 12 residues. Germline V gene data show CDR1 as SGHKS and CDR2 as YYEKEE (reference sequence). V lost 4 bases to trimming and J lost 10 bases; unmatched junction nucleotides: 4. CDR3 loop: CASSRTGGVAFF. For the CDR3, the DNA is TGTGCCAGCAGCAGGACAGGGGGTGTAGCTTTCTTT. The variable domain in full, completed from reference TRBV5-5 and TRBJ1-1, reads DAGVTQSPTHLIKTRGQQVTLRCSPISGHKSVSWYQQVLGQGPQFIFQYYEKEERGRGNFPDRFSARQFPNYSSELNVNALLLGDSALYLCASSRTGGVAFFGQGTRLTVV.

This chain links TRBV7-2 with TRBJ2-4; D perhaps matches TRBD1 (6 bases). Germline loops: CDR1 SGHTA, CDR2 FQGNSA. The CDR3 is made up of 15 amino acids. V was clipped by 5 bases and J by 3 bases, with 14 bases between them. This CDR3 reads CASSGTQGNKNIQYF. Here the CDR3 DNA reads TGTGCCAGCAGCGGAACCCAGGGGAACAAAAACATTCAGTACTTC.

This chain links TRBV9 with TRBJ2-1; D call uncertain. Trimming took 0 bases from V and 4 from J, leaving 14 bases between them. In germline, CDR1 is SGDLS, CDR2 YYNGEE. The CDR3 is 16 residues long. The CDR3 sequence: CASSVALGYPYNEQFF. CDR3 nucleotides: TGTGCCAGCAGCGTAGCGTTAGGTTACCCATACAATGAGCAGTTCTTC.

CDR3 in DNA: TGTGCCAGCAGCGTAGGATCTAGCGGGGTTGTCTATGAGCAGTTCTTC. Its protein is CASSVGSSGVVYEQFF. The genes are TRBV9 and TRBJ2-1, with 9 bases matching TRBD2. The CDR3 is made up of 16 amino acids. The V gene end was trimmed by 0 bases and the J gene end by 8 bases; junction bases not matched to a gene: 9. The germline V gene has CDR1 SGDLS and CDR2 YYNGEE.

This clonotype has a handful of counts. CDR3 sequence: CAWSVSREQFF. CDR3 coding DNA: TGTGCCTGGAGTGTTAGCCGTGAGCAGTTCTTC. The rearrangement uses TRBV30 and TRBJ2-1, with D hard to call. V dropped 0 bases and J dropped 9 bases, with 6 bases sitting between them. Per the germline V gene, CDR1 is GTSNPN and CDR2 is SVGIG (reference sequence). The CDR3 extends over 11 amino acids.

The chain is built from TRBV18 and TRBJ1-4, with D possibly TRBD1 on 6 matching bases. There are 13 residues in the CDR3. Germline V gene lookup returns CDR1 KGHSH and CDR2 LQKENI. Trimming stripped 6 bases from V and 9 bases from J, with 14 bases between. Here the CDR3 reads CASSKQGHQKLFF. The DNA of the CDR3 is TGTGCCAGCTCGAAACAGGGTCATCAAAAACTGTTTTTT. The variable domain in full, with the rest retrieved from reference TRBV18 and TRBJ1-4, is NAGVMQNPRHLVRRRGQEARLRCSPMKGHSHVYWYRQLPEEGLKFMVYLQKENIIDESGMPKERFSAEFPKEGPSILRIQQVVRGDSAAYFCASSKQGHQKLFFGSGTQLSVL.

V is TRBV15 and J is TRBJ1-5, with 8 nucleotides matching TRBD1. CDR1 is LNHNV, CDR2 YYDKDF, per germline (reference sequence). The CDR3 is 15 amino acids. After removal of 4 bases from V and 2 bases from J, the junction contained 4 bases not matched to a gene. The CDR3 DNA is TGTGCCACCAGCACAGGGACAGGAGGCAATCAGCCCCAGCATTTT. Translated: CATSTGTGGNQPQHF.

The CDR3 region is CASTTTVPGNTIYF. The CDR3 bases are TGTGCCAGCACCACGACAGTACCTGGAAACACCATATATTTT. The chain couples TRBV28 to TRBJ1-3; D is perhaps TRBD1 (5 bases). The CDR3 has 14 residues. Trimming cost V 7 bases and J 2 bases, with 12 bases left between them. Germline loops: CDR1 MDHEN, CDR2 SYDVKM.

V is TRBV29-1 and J is TRBJ2-7; 8 nucleotides match TRBD1. The CDR3 runs to 12 residues. CDR1 and CDR2 from the germline V gene are SQVTM and ANQGSEA. The V and J ends lost 4 bases and 4 bases, in that order; junction bases with no gene match: 3. This CDR3 is CSVGTGKYEQYF. In DNA, the CDR3 is TGCAGCGTTGGGACAGGGAAGTACGAGCAGTACTTC.

This clonotype appeared a few times. The chain employs TRBV9 and TRBJ1-2, with 11 bases identical to TRBD1. The CDR3 has 15 amino acids. Germline assignment: CDR1 SGDLS and CDR2 YYNGEE. J gave up 7 bases and V 3 bases, and 8 bases lay outside the gene matches. The CDR3, as DNA: TGTGCCAGCAGCGCAGGACAGGGGGCGAGCGCTGGCTACACCTTC. Translating it yields CASSAGQGASAGYTF.

This sequence joins TRBV7-3 and TRBJ2-2; D is undetermined. The V end was cut by 3 bases, the J end by 6 bases, with 5 bases between. The CDR3 length is 12 residues. The germline V gene has CDR1 SGHTA and CDR2 FQGTGA. The chain's CDR3 is CASSFDAGELFF. CDR3 coding DNA: TGTGCCAGCAGCTTCGATGCCGGGGAGCTGTTTTTT.

The rearrangement joins TRBV28 to TRBJ1-1; D call uncertain. V shed 5 bases and J shed 0 bases, with 7 bases lying between them. Germline CDR1 is MDHEN and CDR2 is SYDVKM. This CDR3 has 13 residues. The CDR3 region has the DNA TGTGCCAGCAGTCAACACATGAACACTGAAGCTTTCTTT. It specifies CASSQHMNTEAFF.